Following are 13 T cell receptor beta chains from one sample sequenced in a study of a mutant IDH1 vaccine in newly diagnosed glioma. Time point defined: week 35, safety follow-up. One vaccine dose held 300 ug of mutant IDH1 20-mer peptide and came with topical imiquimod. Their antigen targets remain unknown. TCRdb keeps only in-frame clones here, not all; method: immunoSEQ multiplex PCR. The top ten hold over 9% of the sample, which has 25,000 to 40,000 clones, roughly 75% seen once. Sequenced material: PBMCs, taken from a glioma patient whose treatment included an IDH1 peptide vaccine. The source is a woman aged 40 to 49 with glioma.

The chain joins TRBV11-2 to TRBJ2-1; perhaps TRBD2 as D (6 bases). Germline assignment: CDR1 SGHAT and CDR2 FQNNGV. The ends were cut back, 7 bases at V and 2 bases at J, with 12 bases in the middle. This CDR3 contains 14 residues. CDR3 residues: CASIPTRAYNEQFF. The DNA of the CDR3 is TGTGCCAGCATCCCGACTAGGGCCTACAATGAGCAGTTCTTC.

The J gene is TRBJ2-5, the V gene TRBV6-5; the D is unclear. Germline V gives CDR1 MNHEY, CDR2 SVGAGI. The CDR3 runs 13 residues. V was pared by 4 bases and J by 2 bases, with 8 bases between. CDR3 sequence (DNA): TGTGCCAGCAGTTCTCAGGAACAAGAGACCCAGTACTTC. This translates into CASSSQEQETQYF.

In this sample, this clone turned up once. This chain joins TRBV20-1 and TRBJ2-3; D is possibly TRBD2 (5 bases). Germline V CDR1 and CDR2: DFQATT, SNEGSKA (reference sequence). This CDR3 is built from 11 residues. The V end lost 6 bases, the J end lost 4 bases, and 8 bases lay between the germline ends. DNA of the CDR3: TGCAGTGCAATACTAGCAGATACGCAGTATTTT. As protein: CSAILADTQYF.

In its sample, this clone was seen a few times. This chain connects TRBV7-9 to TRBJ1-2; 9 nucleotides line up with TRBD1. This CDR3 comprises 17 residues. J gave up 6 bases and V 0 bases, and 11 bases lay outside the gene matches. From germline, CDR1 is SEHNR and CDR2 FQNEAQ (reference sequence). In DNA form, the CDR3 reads TGTGCCAGCAGCTTAGCGGGGAGGGGACAGGGTAAAGATGGCTACACCTTC. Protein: CASSLAGRGQGKDGYTF.

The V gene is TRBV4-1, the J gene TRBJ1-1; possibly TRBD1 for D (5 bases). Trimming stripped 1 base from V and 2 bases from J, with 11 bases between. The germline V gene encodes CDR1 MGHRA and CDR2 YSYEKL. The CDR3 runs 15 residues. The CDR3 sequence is CASSQGIRTNTEAFF. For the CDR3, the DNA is TGCGCCAGCAGCCAAGGTATTCGGACAAACACTGAAGCTTTCTTT.

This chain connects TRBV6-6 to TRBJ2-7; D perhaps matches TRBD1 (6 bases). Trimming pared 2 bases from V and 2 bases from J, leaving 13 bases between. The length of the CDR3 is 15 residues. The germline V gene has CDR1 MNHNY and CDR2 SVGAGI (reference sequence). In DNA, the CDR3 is TGTGCCAGCAGTTACGTCCGACAGGAGACCTACGAGCAGTACTTC. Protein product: CASSYVRQETYEQYF.

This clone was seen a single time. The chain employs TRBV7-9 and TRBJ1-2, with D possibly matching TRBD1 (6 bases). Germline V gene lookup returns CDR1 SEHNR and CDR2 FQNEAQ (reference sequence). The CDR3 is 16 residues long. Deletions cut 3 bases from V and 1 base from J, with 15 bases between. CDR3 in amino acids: CASSFEGGANNYGYTF. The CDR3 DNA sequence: TGTGCCAGCAGCTTTGAGGGGGGGGCGAATAACTATGGCTACACCTTC.

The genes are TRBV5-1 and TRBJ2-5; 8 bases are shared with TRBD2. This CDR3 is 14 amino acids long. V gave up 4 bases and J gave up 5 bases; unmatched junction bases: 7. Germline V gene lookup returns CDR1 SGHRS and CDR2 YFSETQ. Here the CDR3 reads CASSTGGGDETQYF. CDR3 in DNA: TGCGCCAGCAGCACCGGGGGGGGCGATGAGACCCAGTACTTC.

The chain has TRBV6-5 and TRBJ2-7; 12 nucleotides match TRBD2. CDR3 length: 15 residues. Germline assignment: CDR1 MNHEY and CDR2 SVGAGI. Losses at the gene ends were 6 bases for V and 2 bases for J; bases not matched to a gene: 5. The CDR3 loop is CASSQTSGGPYEQYF. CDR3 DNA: TGTGCCAGCAGCCAGACTAGCGGGGGACCCTACGAGCAGTACTTC.

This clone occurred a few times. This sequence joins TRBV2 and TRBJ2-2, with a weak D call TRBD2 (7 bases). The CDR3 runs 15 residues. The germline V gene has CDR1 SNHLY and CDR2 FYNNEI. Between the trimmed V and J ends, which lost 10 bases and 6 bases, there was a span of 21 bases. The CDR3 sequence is CATNGGQGWAGELFF. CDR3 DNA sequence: TGTGCCACCAACGGGGGGCAGGGATGGGCCGGGGAGCTGTTTTTT.

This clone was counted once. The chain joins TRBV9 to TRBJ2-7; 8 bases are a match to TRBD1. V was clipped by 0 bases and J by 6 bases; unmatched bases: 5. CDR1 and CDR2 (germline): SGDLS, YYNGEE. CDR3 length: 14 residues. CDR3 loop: CASSVEGRGPEQYF. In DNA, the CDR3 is TGTGCCAGCAGCGTAGAGGGCAGGGGGCCCGAGCAGTACTTC. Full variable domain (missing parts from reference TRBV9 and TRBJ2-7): DSGVTQTPKHLITATGQRVTLRCSPRSGDLSVYWYQQSLDQGLQFLIQYYNGEERAKGNILERFSAQQFPDLHSELNLSSLELGDSALYFCASSVEGRGPEQYFGPGTRLTVT.

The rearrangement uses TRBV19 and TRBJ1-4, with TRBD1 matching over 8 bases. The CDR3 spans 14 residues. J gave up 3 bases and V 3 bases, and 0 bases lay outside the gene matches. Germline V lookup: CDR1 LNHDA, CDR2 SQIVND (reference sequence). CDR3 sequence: CASSMDRANEKLFF. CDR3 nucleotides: TGTGCCAGTAGTATGGACAGGGCTAATGAAAAACTGTTTTTT.

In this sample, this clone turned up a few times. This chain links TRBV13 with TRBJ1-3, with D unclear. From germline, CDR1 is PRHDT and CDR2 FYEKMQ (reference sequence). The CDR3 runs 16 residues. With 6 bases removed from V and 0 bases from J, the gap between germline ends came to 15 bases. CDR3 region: CASRVFIVTSGNTIYF. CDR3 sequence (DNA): TGTGCCAGCAGGGTTTTCATTGTGACCTCTGGAAACACCATATATTTT.